This TCR beta chain was documented in a study of cytomegalovirus exposure and HLA in healthy donors. About the study: It was reported in a later analysis that the roughly 120 validation repertoires used the same platform as the 650 to 800 first-cohort repertoires.

The donors were in the approximately 120-subject validation cohort; that cohort was separate from the roughly 700-subject first cohort. Libraries were prepared by immunoSEQ multiplex PCR; TCRdb keeps only in-frame clonotypes and omits some of them. The data show about 240,000 clones, around 85% seen once. J lost 3 bases, V lost 0 bases, and 2 bases had no gene match. Germline V lookup: CDR1 MNHNY, CDR2 SVGAGI (reference sequence). The length of the CDR3 is 14 residues. This receptor was taken from a woman under 40 in good health and CMV-seropositive. Sample: PBMCs. This chain links TRBV6-6 with TRBJ2-7; 7 bases agree with TRBD2. In nucleotides, the CDR3 is TGTGCCAGCAGTTACTCGTCTAGCGGCTACGAGCAGTACTTC. Amino acids: CASSYSSSGYEQYF.